This TCR beta chain stems from a study of CD8 T cells in ankylosing spondylitis. Whole-study results and caveats: About 8 highly homologous variants formed a TCR beta motif that appeared characteristic of ankylosing spondylitis blood.

TCRdb re-called the 5' RACE reads through MiXCR, storing one row per CDR3 protein. The data show 230,000 or so distinct CDR3 sequences, 15% to 20% seen once. This clonotype has just a few counts. Its specificity is unknown. Unmatched junction bases numbered 8, after V lost 4 bases and J lost 8 bases. Germline V gene sequence: CDR1 SGHRS, CDR2 YFSETQ. The CDR3 covers 14 residues. The specimen was blood, either unsorted or a sorted T cell fraction (not recorded which). The chain uses TRBV5-1 and TRBJ2-1; 8 positions agree with TRBD1. This TCR came from a male donor with ankylosing spondylitis or in good health (not recorded which). This CDR3 is CASSTGQGGDEQFF. The CDR3 DNA follows: TGCGCCAGCAGCACCGGACAGGGAGGCGATGAGCAGTTCTTC.